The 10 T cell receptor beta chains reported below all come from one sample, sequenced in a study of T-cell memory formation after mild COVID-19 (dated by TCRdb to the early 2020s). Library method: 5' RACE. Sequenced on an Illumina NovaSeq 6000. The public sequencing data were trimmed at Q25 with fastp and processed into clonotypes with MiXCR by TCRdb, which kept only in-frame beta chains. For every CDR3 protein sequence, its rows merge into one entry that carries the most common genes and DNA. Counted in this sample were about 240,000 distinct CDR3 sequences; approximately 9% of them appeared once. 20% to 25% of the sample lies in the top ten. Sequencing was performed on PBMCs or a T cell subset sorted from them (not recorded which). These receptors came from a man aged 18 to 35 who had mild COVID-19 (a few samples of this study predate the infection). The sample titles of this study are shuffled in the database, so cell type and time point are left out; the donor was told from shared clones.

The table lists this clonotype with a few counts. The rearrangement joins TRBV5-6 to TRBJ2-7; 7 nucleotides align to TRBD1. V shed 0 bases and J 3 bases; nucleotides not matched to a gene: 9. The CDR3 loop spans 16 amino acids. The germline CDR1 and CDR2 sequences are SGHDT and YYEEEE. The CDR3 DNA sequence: TGTGCCAGCAGCTTGGGACAGGGATTCCTCAGCTACGAGCAGTACGTC. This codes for CASSLGQGFLSYEQYV.

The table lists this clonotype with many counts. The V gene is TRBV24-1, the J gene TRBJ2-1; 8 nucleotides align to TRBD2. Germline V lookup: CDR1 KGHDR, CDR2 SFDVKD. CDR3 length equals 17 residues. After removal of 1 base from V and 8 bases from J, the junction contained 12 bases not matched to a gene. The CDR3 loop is CATSDFLAGASVDEQFF. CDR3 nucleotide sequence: TGTGCCACCAGTGATTTTCTAGCGGGCGCGTCTGTAGATGAGCAGTTCTTC.

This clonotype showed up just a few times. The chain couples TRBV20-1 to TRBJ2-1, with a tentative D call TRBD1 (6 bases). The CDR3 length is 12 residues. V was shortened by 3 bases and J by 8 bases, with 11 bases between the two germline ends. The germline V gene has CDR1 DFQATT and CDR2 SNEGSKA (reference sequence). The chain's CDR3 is CSASQQGHEQFF. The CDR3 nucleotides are TGCAGTGCTAGCCAACAGGGTCATGAGCAGTTCTTC.

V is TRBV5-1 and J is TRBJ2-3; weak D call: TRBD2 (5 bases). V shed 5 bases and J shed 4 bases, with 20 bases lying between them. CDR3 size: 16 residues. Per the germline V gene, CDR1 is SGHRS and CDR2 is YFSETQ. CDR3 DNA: TGCGCCAGCAGTCTCCAAGCGGACCTCAACCCAGATACGCAGTATTTT. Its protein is CASSLQADLNPDTQYF.

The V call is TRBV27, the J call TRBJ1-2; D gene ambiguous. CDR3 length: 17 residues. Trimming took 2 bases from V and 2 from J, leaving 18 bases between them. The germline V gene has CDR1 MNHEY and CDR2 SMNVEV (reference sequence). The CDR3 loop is CASSLEVVEGKNYGYTF. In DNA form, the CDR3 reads TGTGCCAGCAGTTTAGAGGTTGTCGAGGGAAAGAACTATGGCTACACCTTC.

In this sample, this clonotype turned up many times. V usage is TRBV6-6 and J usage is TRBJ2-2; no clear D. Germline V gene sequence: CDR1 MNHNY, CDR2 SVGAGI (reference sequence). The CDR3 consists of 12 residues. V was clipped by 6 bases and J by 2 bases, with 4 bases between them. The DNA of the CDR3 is TGTGCCAGCAGGGGAAACACCGGGGAGCTGTTTTTT. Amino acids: CASRGNTGELFF.

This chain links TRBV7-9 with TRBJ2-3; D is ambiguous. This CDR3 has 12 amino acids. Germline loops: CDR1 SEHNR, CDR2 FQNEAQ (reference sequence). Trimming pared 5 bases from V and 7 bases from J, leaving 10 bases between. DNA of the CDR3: TGTGCCAGCAGCCCCCTTCGACATACGCAGTATTTT. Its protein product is CASSPLRHTQYF.

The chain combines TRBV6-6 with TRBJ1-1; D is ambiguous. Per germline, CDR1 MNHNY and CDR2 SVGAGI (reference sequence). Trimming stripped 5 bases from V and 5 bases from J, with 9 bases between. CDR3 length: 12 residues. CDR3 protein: CASSRGGTEAFF. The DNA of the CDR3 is TGTGCCAGCAGTCGCGGTGGGACTGAAGCTTTCTTT.

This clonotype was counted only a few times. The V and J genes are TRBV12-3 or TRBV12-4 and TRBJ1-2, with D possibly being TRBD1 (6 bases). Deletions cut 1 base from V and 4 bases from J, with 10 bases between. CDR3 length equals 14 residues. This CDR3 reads CASSLVGALYGYTF. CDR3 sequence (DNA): TGTGCCAGCAGTTTAGTGGGGGCCCTCTATGGCTACACCTTC.

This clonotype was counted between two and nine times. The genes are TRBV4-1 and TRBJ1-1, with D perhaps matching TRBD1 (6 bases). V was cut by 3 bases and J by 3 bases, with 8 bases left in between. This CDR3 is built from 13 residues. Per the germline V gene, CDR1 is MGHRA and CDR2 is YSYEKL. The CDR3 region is CASSQDSYTEAFF. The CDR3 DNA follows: TGCGCCAGCAGCCAGGACAGTTACACTGAAGCTTTCTTT.